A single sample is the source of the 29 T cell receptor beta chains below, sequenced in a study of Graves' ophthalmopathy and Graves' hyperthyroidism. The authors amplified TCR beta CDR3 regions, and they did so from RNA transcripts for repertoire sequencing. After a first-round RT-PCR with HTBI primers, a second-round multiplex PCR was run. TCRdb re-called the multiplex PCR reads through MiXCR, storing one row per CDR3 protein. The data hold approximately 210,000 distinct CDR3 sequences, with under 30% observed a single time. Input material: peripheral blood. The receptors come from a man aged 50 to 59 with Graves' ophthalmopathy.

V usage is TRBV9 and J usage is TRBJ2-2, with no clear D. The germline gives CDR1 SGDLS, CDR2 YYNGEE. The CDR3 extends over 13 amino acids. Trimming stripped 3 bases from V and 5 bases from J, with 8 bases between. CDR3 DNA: TGTGCCAGCAGCGGCCTTATAACCGGGGAGCTGTTTTTT. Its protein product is CASSGLITGELFF.

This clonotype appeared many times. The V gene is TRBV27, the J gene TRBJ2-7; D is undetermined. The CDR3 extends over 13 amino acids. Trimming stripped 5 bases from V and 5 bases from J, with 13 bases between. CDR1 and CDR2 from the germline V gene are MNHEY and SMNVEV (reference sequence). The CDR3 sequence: CASSRNTANEQYF. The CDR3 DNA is TGTGCCAGCAGTAGAAACACCGCTAACGAGCAGTACTTC.

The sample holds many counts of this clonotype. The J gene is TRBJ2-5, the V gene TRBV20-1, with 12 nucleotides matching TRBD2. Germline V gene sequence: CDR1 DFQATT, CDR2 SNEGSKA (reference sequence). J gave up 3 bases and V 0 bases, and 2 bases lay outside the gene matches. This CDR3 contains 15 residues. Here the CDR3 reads CSAREASGGEETQYF. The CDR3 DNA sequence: TGCAGTGCTAGAGAGGCTAGCGGGGGGGAAGAGACCCAGTACTTC.

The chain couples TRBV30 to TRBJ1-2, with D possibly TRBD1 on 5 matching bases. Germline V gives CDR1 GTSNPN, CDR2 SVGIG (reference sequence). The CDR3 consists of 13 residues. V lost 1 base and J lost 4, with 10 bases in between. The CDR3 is CAWSGGTVYGYTF. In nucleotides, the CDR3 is TGTGCCTGGAGTGGGGGCACGGTCTATGGCTACACCTTC.

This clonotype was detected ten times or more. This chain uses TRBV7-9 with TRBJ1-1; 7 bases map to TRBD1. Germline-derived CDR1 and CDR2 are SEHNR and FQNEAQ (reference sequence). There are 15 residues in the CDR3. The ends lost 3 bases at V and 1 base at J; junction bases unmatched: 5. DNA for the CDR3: TGTGCCAGCAGCTTCCACCGGGACAGGAACACTGAAGCTTTCTTT. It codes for CASSFHRDRNTEAFF.

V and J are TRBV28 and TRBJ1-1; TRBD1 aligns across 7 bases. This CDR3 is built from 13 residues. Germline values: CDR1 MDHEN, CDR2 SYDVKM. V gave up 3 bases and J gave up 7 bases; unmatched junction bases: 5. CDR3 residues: CASSFDRDLEAFF. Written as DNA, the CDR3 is TGTGCCAGCAGTTTCGACAGGGACCTTGAAGCTTTCTTT.

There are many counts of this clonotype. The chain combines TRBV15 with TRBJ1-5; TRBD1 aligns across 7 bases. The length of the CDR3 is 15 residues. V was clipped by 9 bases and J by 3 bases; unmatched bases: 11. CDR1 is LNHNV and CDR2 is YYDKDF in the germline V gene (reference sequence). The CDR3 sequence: CATKQGGVPNQPQHF. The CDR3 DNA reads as TGTGCCACGAAGCAGGGGGGGGTCCCCAATCAGCCCCAGCATTTT.

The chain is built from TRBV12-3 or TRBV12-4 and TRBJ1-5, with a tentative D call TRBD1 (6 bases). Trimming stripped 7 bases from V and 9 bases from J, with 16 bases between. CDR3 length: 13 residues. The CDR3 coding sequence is TGTGCCAGCACCCTACAGGGCCGAGGGCCCCAGCATTTT. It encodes CASTLQGRGPQHF.

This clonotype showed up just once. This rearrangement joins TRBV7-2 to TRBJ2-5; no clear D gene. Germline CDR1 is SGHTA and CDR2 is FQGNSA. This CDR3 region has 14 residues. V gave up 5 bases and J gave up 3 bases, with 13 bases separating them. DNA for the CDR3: TGTGCCAGCAGCCCCCCGGGCAGAAAAGAGACCCAGTACTTC. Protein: CASSPPGRKETQYF.

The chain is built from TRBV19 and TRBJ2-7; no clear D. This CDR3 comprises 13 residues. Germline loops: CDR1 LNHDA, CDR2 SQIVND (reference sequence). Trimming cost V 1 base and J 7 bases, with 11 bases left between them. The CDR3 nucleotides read TGTGCCAGTAGTATAGCCCGGGTAGGGGAGCAGTACTTC. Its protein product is CASSIARVGEQYF.

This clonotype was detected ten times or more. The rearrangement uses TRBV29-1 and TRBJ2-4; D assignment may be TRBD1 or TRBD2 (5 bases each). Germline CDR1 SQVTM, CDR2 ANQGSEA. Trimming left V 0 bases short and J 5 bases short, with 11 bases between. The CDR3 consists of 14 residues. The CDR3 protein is CSVEDRMGENIQYF. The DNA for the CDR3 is TGCAGCGTTGAAGACAGAATGGGGGAAAACATTCAGTACTTC.

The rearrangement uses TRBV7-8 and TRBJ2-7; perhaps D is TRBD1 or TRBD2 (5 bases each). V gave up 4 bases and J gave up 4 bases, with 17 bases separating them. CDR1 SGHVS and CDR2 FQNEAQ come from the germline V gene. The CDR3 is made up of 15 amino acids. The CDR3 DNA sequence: TGTGCCAGCAGCTCCTGGACCGGGGCGCTGTACGAGCAGTACTTC. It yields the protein CASSSWTGALYEQYF. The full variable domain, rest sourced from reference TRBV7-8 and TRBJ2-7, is GAGVSQSPRYKVAKRGQDVALRCDPISGHVSLFWYQQALGQGPEFLTYFQNEAQLDKSGLPSDRFFAERPEGSVSTLKIQRTQQEDSAVYLCASSSWTGALYEQYFGPGTRLTVT.

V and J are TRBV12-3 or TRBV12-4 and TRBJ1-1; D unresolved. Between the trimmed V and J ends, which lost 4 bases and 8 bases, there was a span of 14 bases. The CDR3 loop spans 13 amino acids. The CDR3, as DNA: TGTGCCAGCAGTTCCCGTGGGAGGTCAGAAGCTTTCTTT. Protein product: CASSSRGRSEAFF.

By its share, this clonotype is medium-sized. The CDR3 loop is CASTPTGLNTEAFF. In DNA, the CDR3 is TGTGCCAGCACCCCGACAGGTTTGAACACTGAAGCTTTCTTT. This chain joins TRBV6-5 and TRBJ1-1; D may be TRBD1 (6 bases). Germline lookup yields CDR1 MNHEY and CDR2 SVGAGI. Trimming left V 7 bases short and J 0 bases short, with 12 bases between. This CDR3 spans 14 amino acids.

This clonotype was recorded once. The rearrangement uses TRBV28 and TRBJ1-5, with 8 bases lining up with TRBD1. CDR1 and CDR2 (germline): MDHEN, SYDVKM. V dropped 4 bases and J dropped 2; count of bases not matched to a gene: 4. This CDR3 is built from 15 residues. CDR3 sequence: CASSSPQGGNQPQHF. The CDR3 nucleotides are TGTGCCAGCAGTTCCCCACAGGGGGGCAATCAGCCCCAGCATTTT.

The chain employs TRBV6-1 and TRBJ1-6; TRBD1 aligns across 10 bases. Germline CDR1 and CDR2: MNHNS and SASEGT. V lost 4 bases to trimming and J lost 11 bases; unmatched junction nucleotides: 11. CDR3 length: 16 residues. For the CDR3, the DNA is TGTGCCAGCAGTGGACCGGGACAGGGGTTCGATGCACCCCTCCACTTT. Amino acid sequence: CASSGPGQGFDAPLHF.

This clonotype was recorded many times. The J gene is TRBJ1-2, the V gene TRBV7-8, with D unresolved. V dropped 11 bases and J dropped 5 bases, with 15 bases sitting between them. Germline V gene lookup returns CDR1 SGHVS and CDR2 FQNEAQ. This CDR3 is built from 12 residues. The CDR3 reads CAWGGRLYGYTF. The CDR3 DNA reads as TGTGCCTGGGGAGGGAGGCTTTATGGCTACACCTTC.

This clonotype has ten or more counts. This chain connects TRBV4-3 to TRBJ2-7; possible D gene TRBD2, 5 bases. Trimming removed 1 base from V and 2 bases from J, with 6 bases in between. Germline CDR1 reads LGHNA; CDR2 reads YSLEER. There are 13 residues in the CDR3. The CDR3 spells CASSQGGPYEQYF. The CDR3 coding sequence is TGCGCCAGCAGCCAAGGAGGGCCCTACGAGCAGTACTTC.

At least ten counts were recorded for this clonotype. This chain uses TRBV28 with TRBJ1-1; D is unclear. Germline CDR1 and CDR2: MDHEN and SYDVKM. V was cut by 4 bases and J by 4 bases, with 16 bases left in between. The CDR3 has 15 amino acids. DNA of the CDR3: TGTGCCAGCAGTTACCCCCGGGCCCAGGTCACTGAAGCTTTCTTT. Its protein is CASSYPRAQVTEAFF.

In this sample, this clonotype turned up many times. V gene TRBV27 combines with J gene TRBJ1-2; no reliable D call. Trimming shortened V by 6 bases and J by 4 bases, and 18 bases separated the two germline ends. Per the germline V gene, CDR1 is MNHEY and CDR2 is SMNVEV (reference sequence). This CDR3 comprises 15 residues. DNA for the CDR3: TGTGCCAGCAGCTTTATGGACGGAGACCTCTATGGCTACACCTTC. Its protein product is CASSFMDGDLYGYTF.

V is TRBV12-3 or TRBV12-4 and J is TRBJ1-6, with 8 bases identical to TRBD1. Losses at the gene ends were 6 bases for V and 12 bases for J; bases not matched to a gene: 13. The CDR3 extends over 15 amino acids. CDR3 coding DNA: TGTGCCAGCAGCACCTCCGGGACAGGTGCTAAACCCCTCCACTTT. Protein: CASSTSGTGAKPLHF.

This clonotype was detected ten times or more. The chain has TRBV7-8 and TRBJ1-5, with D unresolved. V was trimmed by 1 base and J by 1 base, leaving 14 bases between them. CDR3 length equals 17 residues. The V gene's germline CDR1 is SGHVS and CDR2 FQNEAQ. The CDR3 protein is CASSLGSGSYSNQPQHF. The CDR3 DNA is TGTGCCAGCAGCTTAGGTTCCGGCAGTTACAGCAATCAGCCCCAGCATTTT.

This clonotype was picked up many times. For the CDR3, the DNA is TGTGCCAGCAGCCAGTTGGACAGGAACACTGAAGCTTTCTTT. It encodes CASSQLDRNTEAFF. This chain uses TRBV3-1 with TRBJ1-1; tentatively, D is TRBD1 (6 bases). Germline loops: CDR1 LGHDT, CDR2 YNNKEL (reference sequence). Trimming removed 3 bases from V and 1 base from J, with 9 bases in between. This CDR3 comprises 14 residues.

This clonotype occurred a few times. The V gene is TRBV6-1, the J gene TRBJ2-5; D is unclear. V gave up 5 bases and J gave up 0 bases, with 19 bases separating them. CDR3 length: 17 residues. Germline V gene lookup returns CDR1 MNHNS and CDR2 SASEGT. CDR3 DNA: TGTGCCAGCAGTCCAAGGGCCTTGAGGCCGTACCAAGAGACCCAGTACTTC. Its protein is CASSPRALRPYQETQYF.

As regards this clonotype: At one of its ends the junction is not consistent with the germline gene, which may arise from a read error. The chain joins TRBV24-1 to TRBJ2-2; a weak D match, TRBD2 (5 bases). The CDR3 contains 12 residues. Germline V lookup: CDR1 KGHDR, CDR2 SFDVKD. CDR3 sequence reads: CATTANTGEPFF. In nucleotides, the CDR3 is TGTGCCACAACCGCGAACACCGGGGAGCCGTTTTTT.

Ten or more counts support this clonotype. The CDR3 nucleotides read TGTGCCAGCAGTCCCCAATTGTACCAAGAGACCCAGTACTTC. Protein sequence: CASSPQLYQETQYF. This sequence joins TRBV27 and TRBJ2-5, with no clear D. Trimming took 5 bases from V and 0 from J, leaving 10 bases between them. The length of the CDR3 is 14 residues. Looked up from germline, CDR1 is MNHEY and CDR2 is SMNVEV (reference sequence).

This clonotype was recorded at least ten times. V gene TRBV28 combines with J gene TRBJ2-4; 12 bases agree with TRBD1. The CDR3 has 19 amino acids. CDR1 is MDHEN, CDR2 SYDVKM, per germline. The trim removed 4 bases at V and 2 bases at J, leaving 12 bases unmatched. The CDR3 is CASSWPYGTGGTSKNIQYF. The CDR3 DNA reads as TGTGCCAGCAGTTGGCCCTACGGGACAGGGGGCACGTCCAAAAACATTCAGTACTTC. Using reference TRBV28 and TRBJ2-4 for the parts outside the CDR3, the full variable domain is DVKVTQSSRYLVKRTGEKVFLECVQDMDHENMFWYRQDPGLGLRLIYFSYDVKMKEKGDIPEGYSVSREKKERFSLILESASTNQTSMYLCASSWPYGTGGTSKNIQYFGAGTRLSVL.

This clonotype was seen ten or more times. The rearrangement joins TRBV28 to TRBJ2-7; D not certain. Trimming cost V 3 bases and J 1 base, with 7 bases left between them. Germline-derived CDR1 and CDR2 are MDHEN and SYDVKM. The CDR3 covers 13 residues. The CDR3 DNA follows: TGTGCCAGCAGTTTCGGGCGATCCTACGAGCAGTACTTC. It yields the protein CASSFGRSYEQYF.

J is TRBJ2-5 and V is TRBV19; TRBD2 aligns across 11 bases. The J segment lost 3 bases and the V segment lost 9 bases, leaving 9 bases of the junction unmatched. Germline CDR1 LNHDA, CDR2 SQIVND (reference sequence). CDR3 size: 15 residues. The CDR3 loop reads CASSGTSGGEETQYF. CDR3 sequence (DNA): TGTGCCAGCTCCGGGACTAGCGGAGGGGAAGAGACCCAGTACTTC.